This T cell receptor beta chain appears in the sequencing data of a study of blood T cell repertoires in COVID-19. Study overall: COVID-19 samples, acute and convalescent, were from the United States, Italy and Spain.

How the authors handled the data: For nucleated cells, counts were estimated from reference gene primer amplification. TCRdb's copy holds only in-frame clones and misses some; the assay was immunoSEQ multiplex PCR. That table is the source of V, J and clone size, and D and trimming were worked out from the DNA. The top ten clones hold 1.5% to 2% of a sample with approximately 230,000 clones, approximately 90% of them seen once. Cohort 3 recovered donors had two negative PCRs, clearance, or symptom resolution. Germline trimming cut 3 bases from V and 6 bases from J; bases unmatched to any gene: 6. This CDR3 is built from 16 residues. Germline assignment: CDR1 KGHSH and CDR2 LQKENI.

Material: PBMCs or T cells enriched from blood (not recorded which). This TCR derives from a man aged 40-55 years who had recovered from COVID-19. The chain couples TRBV18 to TRBJ1-6; 9 bases align to TRBD1. CDR3 sequence reads: CASSPPGQGFNSPLHF. Here the CDR3 DNA reads TGTGCCAGCTCACCTCCGGGACAGGGCTTTAATTCACCCCTCCACTTT.